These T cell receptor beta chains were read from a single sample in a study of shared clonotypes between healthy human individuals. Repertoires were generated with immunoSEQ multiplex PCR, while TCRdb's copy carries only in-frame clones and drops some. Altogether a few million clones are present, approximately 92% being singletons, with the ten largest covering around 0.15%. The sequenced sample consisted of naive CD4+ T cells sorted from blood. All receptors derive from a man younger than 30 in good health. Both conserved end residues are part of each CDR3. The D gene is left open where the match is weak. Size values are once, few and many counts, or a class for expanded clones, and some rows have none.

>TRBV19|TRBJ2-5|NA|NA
TGTGCCAGTAGTATAAACGTAGGAGAGACCCAGTACTTC
CASSINVGETQYF
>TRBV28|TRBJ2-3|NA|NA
TGTGCCATCGCCCGCCAGTTCACAGATACGCAGTATTTT
CAIARQFTDTQYF
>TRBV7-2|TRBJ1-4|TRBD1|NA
TGTGCCAGCAGCTTAGAATCGTCAGGGGGCAGGGAAAAACTGTTTTTT
CASSLESSGGREKLFF
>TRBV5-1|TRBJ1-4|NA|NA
TGCGCCAGCAGCTTGGGGACGGGCGCGTCCGAAAAACTGTTTTTT
CASSLGTGASEKLFF
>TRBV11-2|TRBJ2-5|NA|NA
TGTGCCAGCAGCTTAGGGGAGAAAGAGACCCAGTACTTC
CASSLGEKETQYF
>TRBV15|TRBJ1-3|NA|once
TGTGCCACCAGCAGAGAACTTTTCTCTGGAAACACCATATATTTT
CATSRELFSGNTIYF
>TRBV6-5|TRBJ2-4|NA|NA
TGTGCCAGCAGACCAGCGGAACTAGCCAAAAACATTCAGTACTTC
CASRPAELAKNIQYF
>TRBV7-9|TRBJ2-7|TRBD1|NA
TGTGCCAGCAGTAGGAGGAACAGGGGGTCAATAGGCGAGCAGTACTTC
CASSRRNRGSIGEQYF
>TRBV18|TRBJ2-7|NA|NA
TGTGCCAGCTCAGCAACAGGGCAGACCTACGAGCAGTACTTC
CASSATGQTYEQYF
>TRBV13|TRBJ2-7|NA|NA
TGTGCCAGCAGATCTGGCGCGGGGAGACCCTACGAGCAGTACTTC
CASRSGAGRPYEQYF
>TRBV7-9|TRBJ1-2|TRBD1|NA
TGTGCCAGCAGTTTACAGGGGTGGCACTATGGCTACACCTTC
CASSLQGWHYGYTF
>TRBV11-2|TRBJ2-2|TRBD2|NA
TGTGCCAGCAGCTTAGGTAGCGGGACCTCCGCGAACACCGGGGAGCTGTTTTTT
CASSLGSGTSANTGELFF
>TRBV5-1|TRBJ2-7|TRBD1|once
TGCGCCAGCAGCTTGGCCTCGGGACAGCACTACGAGCAGTACTTC
CASSLASGQHYEQYF
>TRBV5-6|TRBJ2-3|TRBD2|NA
TGTGCCAGCAGTCGGGCTAGCGGGAAGGGAGATACGCAGTATTTT
CASSRASGKGDTQYF
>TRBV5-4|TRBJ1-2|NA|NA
TGTGCCAGCAGCTTGCCGGGACGGGGAAGTGTAAGCACCTTC
CASSLPGRGSVSTF
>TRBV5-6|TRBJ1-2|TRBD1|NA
TGTGCCAGCAGCCTAGACAGGGGGAACTATGGCTACACCTTC
CASSLDRGNYGYTF
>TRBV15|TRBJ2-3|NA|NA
TGTGCCACCAGCAGAGATACCCTAGATACGCAGTATTTT
CATSRDTLDTQYF
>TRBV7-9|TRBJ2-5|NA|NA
TGTGCCAGCAGCTTAGCGGGGGCGCGGGAGACCCAGTACTTC
CASSLAGARETQYF
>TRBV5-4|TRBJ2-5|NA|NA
TGTGCCAGCAGCTTCGCCGGGATCGAAGGGACCCAGTACTTC
CASSFAGIEGTQYF
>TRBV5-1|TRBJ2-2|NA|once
TGCGCCAGCAGCCCCATAGGGGCGGGGATCGCCGGGGAGCTGTTTTTT
CASSPIGAGIAGELFF
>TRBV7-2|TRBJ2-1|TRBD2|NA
TGTGCCAGCAGCTTAGATGGGCTAGCGGGAGTATCCTCCTACAATGAGCAGTTCTTC
CASSLDGLAGVSSYNEQFF
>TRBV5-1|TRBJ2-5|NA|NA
TGCGCCAGCAGCTTGGACACCCTACTCACCCAAACCCAGTACTTC
CASSLDTLLTQTQYF
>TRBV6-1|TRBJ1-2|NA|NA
TGTGCCAGCAGTGAAGTACCAGGCCTTAACTATGGCTACACCTTC
CASSEVPGLNYGYTF
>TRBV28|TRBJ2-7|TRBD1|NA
TGTGCCAGCAGTTCCCCCGGGACAGGGGTACGCGAGCAGTACTTC
CASSSPGTGVREQYF
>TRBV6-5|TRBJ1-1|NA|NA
TGTGCCAGCAGGACAGGAAAATTTCTTGAAGCTTTCTTT
CASRTGKFLEAFF
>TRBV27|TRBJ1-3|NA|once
TGTGCCAGCAGTTTATCTACAGGGGGAAACACCATATATTTT
CASSLSTGGNTIYF
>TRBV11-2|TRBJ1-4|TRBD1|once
TGTGCCAGCAGCTTAGGAACAGGGGGGACTAATGAAAAACTGTTTTTT
CASSLGTGGTNEKLFF
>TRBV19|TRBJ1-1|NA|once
TGTGCCAGTAGGATGCCCGGGGTAAGGGACACTGAAGCTTTCTTT
CASRMPGVRDTEAFF
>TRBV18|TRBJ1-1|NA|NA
TGTGCCAGCTCACCATTGGGGGCAAGCACTGAAGCTTTCTTT
CASSPLGASTEAFF
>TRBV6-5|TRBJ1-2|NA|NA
TGTGCCAGCAGTTACCCGCAGGGCGGGGGCTACACCTTC
CASSYPQGGGYTF
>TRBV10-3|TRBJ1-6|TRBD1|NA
TGTGCCATCAGGAGCGACAGGGGAACGTCACCCCTCCACTTT
CAIRSDRGTSPLHF
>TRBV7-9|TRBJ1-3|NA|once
TGTGCCAGCAGCTTAGCGAGGGGGGCAGCTGGAAACACCATATATTTT
CASSLARGAAGNTIYF
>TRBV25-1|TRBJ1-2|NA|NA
TGTGCCAGCAGCTCGGGACATGCCTACAGTGGCTACACCTTC
CASSSGHAYSGYTF
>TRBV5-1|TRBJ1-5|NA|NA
TGCGCCAGCCGGGTGGGAAGTAGGGAGGAGCAGCCCCAGCATTTT
CASRVGSREEQPQHF
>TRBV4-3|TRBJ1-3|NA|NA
TGCGCCAGCAGCCAAGATGGTCCCTCCGCCGGAAACACCATATATTTT
CASSQDGPSAGNTIYF
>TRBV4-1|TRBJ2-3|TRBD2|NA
TGCGCCAGCAGCCCGACTAGCGGGGGAAACACAGATACGCAGTATTTT
CASSPTSGGNTDTQYF
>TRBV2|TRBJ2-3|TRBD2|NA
TGTGCCAGCAGTCCGGGTGGACTAGCGGGAGGAAATACGCAGTATTTT
CASSPGGLAGGNTQYF
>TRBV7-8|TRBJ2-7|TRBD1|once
TGTGCCAGCAGCCCCCGGGACAGGGGAGCCTACGAGCAGTACTTC
CASSPRDRGAYEQYF
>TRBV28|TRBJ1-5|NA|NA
TGTGCCAGCAGTTTGACGGCAGGGGCCCTGAGCAATCAGCCCCAGCATTTT
CASSLTAGALSNQPQHF
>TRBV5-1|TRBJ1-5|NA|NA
TGCGCCAGCAGCCCCCTGCCGGGGCAGCCCCAGCATTTT
CASSPLPGQPQHF
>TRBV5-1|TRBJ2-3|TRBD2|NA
TGCGCCAGCAGCTTGACCGCCGGGACTAGCGGGGGAGGCGATACGCAGTATTTT
CASSLTAGTSGGGDTQYF
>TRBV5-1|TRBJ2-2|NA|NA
TGCGCCAGCAGCTTGGCACCGGGGAGAAACACCGGGGAGCTGTTTTTT
CASSLAPGRNTGELFF
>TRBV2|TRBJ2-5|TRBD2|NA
TGTGCCTCGAGCGGGGGGGAGAAAGAGACCCAGTACTTC
CASSGGEKETQYF
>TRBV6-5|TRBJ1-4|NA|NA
TGTGCCAGCAGTTACGGGCAGGGAGGAGAAAAACTGTTTTTT
CASSYGQGGEKLFF
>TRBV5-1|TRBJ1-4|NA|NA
TGCGCCAGCAGCCTCGTGGCAGGGGCTAATGAAAAACTGTTTTTT
CASSLVAGANEKLFF
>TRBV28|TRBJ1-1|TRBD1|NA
TGTGCCAGCAGTTTACTGAGACAGGGGAAAGTGGCTTTCTTT
CASSLLRQGKVAFF
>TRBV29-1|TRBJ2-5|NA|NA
TGCAGCGTGCAACAGGACCAAGAGACCCAGTACTTC
CSVQQDQETQYF
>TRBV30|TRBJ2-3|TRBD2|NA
TGTGCCTGGAGTGGGGGACTAGGAAGAGCAGATACGCAGTATTTT
CAWSGGLGRADTQYF
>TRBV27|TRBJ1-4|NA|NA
TGTGCCAGCAGTCCGCTGGGGGCTGCTAATGAAAAACTGTTTTTT
CASSPLGAANEKLFF
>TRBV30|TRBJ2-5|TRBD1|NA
TGTGCCTGGAGTGTAACCGGGACAGGCTCAGGGGAGCAGTACTTC
CAWSVTGTGSGEQYF
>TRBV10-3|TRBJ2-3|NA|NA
TGTGCCATCAGTGGAAATACCACAGATACGCAGTATTTT
CAISGNTTDTQYF
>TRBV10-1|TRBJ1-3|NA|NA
TGCGCCAGCAGTGTTGGACGGAGTTCTGGAAACACCATATATTTT
CASSVGRSSGNTIYF
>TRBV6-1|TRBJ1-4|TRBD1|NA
TGTGCCACCCGGACAGGCCTTATTGGGGAACTGTTTTTT
CATRTGLIGELFF
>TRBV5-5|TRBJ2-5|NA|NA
TGTGCCAGCAGCCCAGGGTGGGAGACCCAGTACTTC
CASSPGWETQYF
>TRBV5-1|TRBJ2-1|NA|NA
TGCGCCAGCACCCCATCGGCAGGGCTTTCCTACAATGAGCAGTTCTTC
CASTPSAGLSYNEQFF
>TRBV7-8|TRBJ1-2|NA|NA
TGTGCCAGCAGCTCCAGCGCGAACTATGGCTACACCTTC
CASSSSANYGYTF
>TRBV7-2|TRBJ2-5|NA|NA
TGTGCCAGCAGCTTAGGCCAACACAAAGGGACCCAGTACTTC
CASSLGQHKGTQYF
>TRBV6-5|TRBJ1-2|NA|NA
TGTGCCAGCCTGGGAGTATATGGCTACACCTTC
CASLGVYGYTF
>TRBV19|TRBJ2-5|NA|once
TGTGCCAGTAGTCTGTCCGGGACACGGAGAGAAGAGACCCAGTACTTC
CASSLSGTRREETQYF
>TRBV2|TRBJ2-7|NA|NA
TGTGCCAGCAGGGGGGACAAGACAAGTCTGTACGAGCAGTACTTC
CASRGDKTSLYEQYF